Shown below are 13 T cell receptor beta chains from a single sample sequenced in a study of T cell repertoires in cytomegalovirus infection. TCRdb independently ran MiXCR on the reads; one entry per CDR3 protein. Of more than 400,000 distinct CDR3 sequences in the sample, roughly 29% were seen once. Specimen: PBMCs. These receptor sequences come from a human donor in good health (CMV status not recorded). Some clones in this sample may be carry-over from other donors' samples.

This chain joins TRBV15 and TRBJ1-5; possible D gene TRBD1, 5 bases. Trimming removed 0 bases from V and 5 bases from J, with 11 bases in between. The length of the CDR3 is 15 residues. The germline CDR1 and CDR2 sequences are LNHNV and YYDKDF (reference sequence). The CDR3 protein is CATSRDRGGDQPQHF. The CDR3 DNA sequence: TGTGCCACCAGCAGAGACCGGGGCGGCGATCAGCCCCAGCATTTT.

This clonotype was seen many times. J is TRBJ1-5 and V is TRBV7-2, with D unresolved. V was pared by 7 bases and J by 3 bases, with 10 bases between. The CDR3 consists of 13 residues. Germline CDR1 and CDR2: SGHTA and FQGNSA. CDR3 in DNA: TGTGCCAGCACCCCCGGGTCCAATCAGCCCCAGCATTTT. Protein sequence: CASTPGSNQPQHF.

The chain employs TRBV11-2 and TRBJ2-2, with TRBD2 matching 7 bases. The CDR3 covers 16 residues. Trimming took 3 bases from V and 0 from J; bases not matched to a gene: 4. Germline loops: CDR1 SGHAT, CDR2 FQNNGV. The CDR3 nucleotides are TGTGCCAGCAGCTTGGGGGGGAGAGCGAACACCGGGGAGCTGTTTTTT. This sequence encodes CASSLGGRANTGELFF.

This clonotype appeared many times. J is TRBJ2-7 and V is TRBV6-2 or TRBV6-3, with TRBD2 as a possible D gene (5 bases). V was shortened by 2 bases and J by 3 bases, with 11 bases between the two germline ends. CDR3 length equals 14 residues. CDR1 is MNHEY and CDR2 is SVGEGT in the germline V gene. CDR3 sequence (DNA): TGTGCCAGCAGTTACAGGGTCGGAGGCTACGAGCAGTACGTC. It yields the protein CASSYRVGGYEQYV.

The gene calls are TRBV12-3 or TRBV12-4 and TRBJ1-3; D ambiguous. Trimming stripped 3 bases from V and 2 bases from J, with 8 bases between. The CDR3 has 14 residues. CDR3 nucleotides: TGTGCCAGCAGTTTTCTGGGAGCTGGAAACACCATATATTTT. Its protein product is CASSFLGAGNTIYF.

The rearrangement joins TRBV2 to TRBJ2-1; tentative D call: TRBD2 (6 bases). Germline V gene lookup returns CDR1 SNHLY and CDR2 FYNNEI. This CDR3 is 13 amino acids long. V lost 9 bases and J 6 bases, leaving 15 bases between the germline ends. The CDR3 loop is CASAWLGGNEQFF. CDR3 DNA sequence: TGTGCCAGTGCTTGGTTGGGGGGCAATGAGCAGTTCTTC.

The V call is TRBV6-2 or TRBV6-3, the J call TRBJ1-2, with TRBD1 matching over 9 bases. Germline V CDR1 and CDR2: MNHEY, SVGEGT. This CDR3 contains 14 residues. J lost 8 bases, V lost 6 bases, and 10 bases had no gene match. As DNA, the CDR3 is TGTGCCAGCAGGCCCGGAGGACAGGGGCACGGCTACACCTTC. Translating it yields CASRPGGQGHGYTF.

In its sample, this clonotype was seen a few times. The chain uses TRBV7-3 and TRBJ2-1, with D tentatively TRBD2 (6 bases). Deletions cut 5 bases from V and 4 bases from J, with 21 bases between. This CDR3 contains 17 residues. Germline CDR1 and CDR2: SGHTA and FQGTGA. This CDR3 is CASSPNPGLARYNEQFF. CDR3 DNA sequence: TGTGCCAGCAGCCCGAACCCAGGGCTAGCGAGATACAATGAGCAGTTCTTC.

This chain uses TRBV5-6 with TRBJ2-3; the match to TRBD1 covers 8 bases. Germline values: CDR1 SGHDT, CDR2 YYEEEE. The CDR3 is 15 amino acids. With V trimmed by 4 bases and J by 2 bases, 6 bases remained unmatched. The CDR3 sequence is CASSRRTGPTDTQYF. In DNA, the CDR3 is TGTGCCAGCAGCCGCCGGACAGGGCCCACAGATACGCAGTATTTT.

This clonotype has a handful of counts. The chain is built from TRBV4-1 and TRBJ1-1, with D perhaps matching TRBD1 (6 bases). This CDR3 contains 16 residues. Germline assignment: CDR1 MGHRA and CDR2 YSYEKL. Trimming left V 0 bases short and J 0 bases short, with 11 bases between. CDR3 sequence: CASSQEAGAMNTEAFF. Written as DNA, the CDR3 is TGCGCCAGCAGCCAAGAGGCAGGGGCTATGAACACTGAAGCTTTCTTT.

The rearrangement uses TRBV10-3 and TRBJ2-7; no definite D call. The CDR3 has 13 amino acids. Germline CDR1 and CDR2: ENHRY and SYGVKD. Trimming took 3 bases from V and 3 from J, leaving 9 bases between them. The CDR3 DNA follows: TGTGCCATCAGTGACGGTCCGGGCTACGAGCAGTACTTC. Protein: CAISDGPGYEQYF.

The rearrangement links TRBV7-6 to TRBJ2-7; either TRBD1 or TRBD2 may fit D (7 bases each). Germline lookup yields CDR1 SGHVS and CDR2 FNYEAQ. V lost 1 base and J 3 bases, leaving 34 bases between the germline ends. The CDR3 is made up of 22 amino acids. In DNA form, the CDR3 reads TGTGCCAGCAGCTTAGGCCCCTATAGGACTAGAGGTCAGGGGGACCGTTACTACGAGCAGTACTTC. Protein: CASSLGPYRTRGQGDRYYEQYF.

This clonotype has ten or more counts. A much larger clone lies one base from this, so it may be a read error. The V call is TRBV28, the J call TRBJ1-5; TRBD1 matches at 9 bases. The germline CDR1 and CDR2 sequences are MDHEN and SYDVKM. The CDR3 covers 14 residues. V was pared by 6 bases and J by 6 bases, with 6 bases of the junction left unmatched. The CDR3 DNA follows: TGTGCCAGCAGCTTAGGACAGGGGCGTCAGCCCCAGCATTTT. Its protein is CASSLGQGRQPQHF.